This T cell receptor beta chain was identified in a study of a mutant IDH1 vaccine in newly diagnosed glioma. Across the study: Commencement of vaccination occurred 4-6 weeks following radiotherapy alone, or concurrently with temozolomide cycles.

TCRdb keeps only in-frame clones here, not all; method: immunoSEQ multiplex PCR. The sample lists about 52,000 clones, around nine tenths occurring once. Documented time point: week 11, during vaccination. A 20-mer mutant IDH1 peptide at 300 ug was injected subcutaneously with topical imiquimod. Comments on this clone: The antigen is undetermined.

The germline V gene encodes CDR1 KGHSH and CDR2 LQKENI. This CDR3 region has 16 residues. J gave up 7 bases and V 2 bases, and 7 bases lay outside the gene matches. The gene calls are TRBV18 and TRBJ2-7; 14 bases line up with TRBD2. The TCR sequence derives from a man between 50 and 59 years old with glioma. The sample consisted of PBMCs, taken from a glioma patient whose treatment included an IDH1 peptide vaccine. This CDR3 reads CASSPGLAGGRGEQYF. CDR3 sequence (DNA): TGTGCCAGCTCACCAGGACTAGCGGGAGGCCGGGGGGAGCAGTACTTC.